This T cell receptor beta chain came from a study of blood T cell repertoires in COVID-19. Study in general: The United States, Italy and Spain supplied acute and convalescent COVID-19 samples. In each case, the material was cDNA or gDNA derived from T cells, B-cell-depleted T cells, or PBMCs.

The length of the CDR3 is 13 residues. From germline, CDR1 is MNHEY and CDR2 SMNVEV (reference sequence). J was trimmed by 8 bases and V by 2 bases; bases with no gene match: 5. Under the authors' procedure: From reference gene primer amplification, estimates of nucleated cell counts were derived. Repertoires were generated with immunoSEQ multiplex PCR, while TCRdb's copy carries only in-frame clones and drops some. Clone size and V and J calls were adopted from that table, with D and trimming inferred from the DNA. The sample has about 23,000 clones, about 83% seen once. Sequenced material: peripheral blood. The receptor was isolated from a man aged 70-80 years with acute or convalescent COVID-19. The J gene is TRBJ1-2, the V gene TRBV27; TRBD1 agrees at 7 bases. Here the CDR3 reads CASSLGQVGGYTF. The CDR3 DNA reads TGTGCCAGCAGTTTAGGACAGGTGGGCGGCTACACCTTC.